The next 31 T cell receptor beta chains were all read from a single sample in a study of spatial heterogeneity in lung cancer. General study findings and limits: It was found that expanded intratumoral alpha and beta TCR counts tracked tumor mutation counts.

TCRdb itself ran the 5' RACE reads through MiXCR, one entry per CDR3 protein. Among about 9,200 distinct CDR3 sequences listed, around half were seen once. Stated time point: sample taken at primary tumor resection. What these receptors recognize is not known. Here the sequenced sample was lung tumor tissue, taken at surgery. The receptors were gathered from a female donor with early-stage non-small cell lung cancer.

The chain links TRBV9 to TRBJ2-3; the D is unclear. The CDR3 is 12 residues long. CDR1 SGDLS and CDR2 YYNGEE come from the germline V gene. With 3 bases removed from V and 6 bases from J, the gap between germline ends came to 8 bases. This chain's CDR3 is CASSAREDTQYF. The CDR3 DNA is TGTGCCAGCAGCGCCCGAGAGGATACGCAGTATTTT.

V gene TRBV7-9 combines with J gene TRBJ2-7; D remains unclear. The CDR3 extends over 11 amino acids. V was clipped by 3 bases and J by 5 bases, with 5 bases between them. Germline V lookup: CDR1 SEHNR, CDR2 FQNEAQ (reference sequence). CDR3: CASSLGDEQYF. CDR3 sequence (DNA): TGTGCCAGCAGCTTGGGCGACGAGCAGTACTTC. Drawing the rest from reference TRBV7-9 and TRBJ2-7, the complete variable domain is DTGVSQNPRHKITKRGQNVTFRCDPISEHNRLYWYRQTLGQGPEFLTYFQNEAQLEKSRLLSDRFSAERPKGSFSTLEIQRTEQGDSAMYLCASSLGDEQYFGPGTRLTVT.

The genes are TRBV25-1 and TRBJ1-2; 11 bases agree with TRBD1. The V gene's germline CDR1 is MGHDK and CDR2 SYGVNS. CDR3 length: 12 amino acids. V lost 6 bases and J lost 6; bases outside the gene matches: 0. In DNA, the CDR3 is TGTGCCAGCAGGGACAGGGGGCATGGCTACACCTTC. It translates to CASRDRGHGYTF.

This chain connects TRBV20-1 to TRBJ1-6, with 7 bases identical to TRBD1. The trim removed 0 bases at V and 4 bases at J, leaving 3 bases unmatched. The CDR3 has 15 residues. The V gene's germline CDR1 is DFQATT and CDR2 SNEGSKA (reference sequence). CDR3 coding DNA: TGCAGTGCTAGAGATCGGGGACAGTATAATTCACCCCTCCACTTT. Translated: CSARDRGQYNSPLHF.

V gene TRBV5-1 combines with J gene TRBJ2-5; weak D call: TRBD2 (6 bases). The germline gives CDR1 SGHRS, CDR2 YFSETQ. The CDR3 spans 15 residues. V lost 0 bases and J 2 bases, leaving 11 bases between the germline ends. Here the CDR3 reads CASSLAGDLQETQYF. The CDR3 nucleotides are TGCGCCAGCAGCTTGGCGGGGGACCTACAAGAGACCCAGTACTTC.

The chain employs TRBV7-2 and TRBJ2-7, with D perhaps matching TRBD1 (6 bases). Trimming took off 5 bases at V and 4 bases at J, with 18 bases between the two ends. The germline gives CDR1 SGHTA, CDR2 FQGNSA. This CDR3 region has 15 residues. CDR3 DNA sequence: TGTGCCAGCAGCCTGGGTCCAGGGGAACAGTACGAGCAGTACTTC. Residues: CASSLGPGEQYEQYF.

The chain couples TRBV30 to TRBJ1-1; no firm D call. This CDR3 region has 13 residues. V shed 2 bases and J shed 0 bases, with 7 bases lying between them. Germline CDR1 and CDR2: GTSNPN and SVGIG (reference sequence). The CDR3, as DNA: TGTGCCTGGAGTCAAAAATTGAACACTGAAGCTTTCTTT. Translating it yields CAWSQKLNTEAFF. The whole variable domain, remainder taken from reference TRBV30 and TRBJ1-1, is SQTIHQWPATLVQPVGSPLSLECTVEGTSNPNLYWYRQAAGRGLQLLFYSVGIGQISSEVPQNLSASRPQDRQFILSSKKLLLSDSGFYLCAWSQKLNTEAFFGQGTRLTVV.

This clonotype was seen a few times. The rearrangement links TRBV20-1 to TRBJ2-2, with unresolved D. Per germline, CDR1 DFQATT and CDR2 SNEGSKA (reference sequence). V lost 1 base to trimming and J lost 7 bases, with 4 bases between them. CDR3 size: 11 residues. In nucleotides, the CDR3 is TGCAGTGCTAGAGGGGGCGGGGAGCTGTTTTTT. Amino acid sequence: CSARGGGELFF.

The V and J genes are TRBV5-1 and TRBJ1-1; the match to TRBD1 covers 7 bases. Trimming at V came to 4 bases and at J to 1 base, leaving 1 base not matched to a gene. In germline, CDR1 is SGHRS, CDR2 YFSETQ. The CDR3 is made up of 13 amino acids. For the CDR3, the DNA is TGCGCCAGCAGCGAGGGGGCGAACACTGAAGCTTTCTTT. This translates into CASSEGANTEAFF.

This clonotype has just one count. The V and J genes are TRBV6-2 or TRBV6-3 and TRBJ1-5; D call uncertain. Germline V lookup: CDR1 MNHEY, CDR2 SVGEGT. V was shortened by 7 bases and J by 1 base, with 11 bases between the two germline ends. The CDR3 has 14 amino acids. CDR3 DNA: TGTGCCAGCACCCTCTATGGGAGCAATCAGCCCCAGCATTTT. It yields the protein CASTLYGSNQPQHF.

This clonotype is termed medium-sized. This rearrangement joins TRBV20-1 to TRBJ2-2; 8 bases match TRBD2. CDR1 is DFQATT, CDR2 SNEGSKA, per germline (reference sequence). The CDR3 loop spans 16 amino acids. The J segment lost 1 base and the V segment lost 0 bases, leaving 4 bases of the junction unmatched. CDR3 nucleotides: TGCAGTGCTAGAGATCGGCTAGCGGGGAACACCGGGGAGCTGTTTTTT. Amino acids: CSARDRLAGNTGELFF.

The CDR3 is CSASRQDRVSPQHF. The CDR3, as DNA: TGCAGTGCTTCCAGACAGGACCGAGTTTCGCCCCAGCATTTT. The chain is built from TRBV20-1 and TRBJ1-5; the D gene is possibly TRBD1 (6 bases). The CDR3 spans 14 residues. CDR1 and CDR2 (germline): DFQATT, SNEGSKA (reference sequence). The V end was cut by 5 bases, the J end by 9 bases, with 20 bases between.

The chain is built from TRBV12-3 or TRBV12-4 and TRBJ1-6; tentatively, D is TRBD1 (5 bases). This CDR3 is 15 amino acids long. Trimming shortened V by 2 bases and J by 9 bases, and 14 bases separated the two germline ends. The CDR3 nucleotides are TGTGCCAGCAGTTTATCTTACGGCGGGGGTTCACCCCTCCACTTT. Translation gives CASSLSYGGGSPLHF.

The chain uses TRBV27 and TRBJ1-6; 7 bases align to TRBD1. The CDR3 covers 15 residues. The ends lost 0 bases at V and 9 bases at J; junction bases unmatched: 5. Per the germline V gene, CDR1 is MNHEY and CDR2 is SMNVEV (reference sequence). CDR3: CASSLSQGGGSPLHF. Written as DNA, the CDR3 is TGTGCCAGCAGTTTATCTCAGGGGGGGGGTTCACCCCTCCACTTT.

The chain has TRBV5-6 and TRBJ1-5, with 10 bases aligning to TRBD1. The CDR3 is 13 residues long. Trimming removed 4 bases from V and 9 bases from J; junction bases left unmatched: 4. Germline CDR1 SGHDT, CDR2 YYEEEE. CDR3 DNA: TGTGCCAGCAGCCTGGACAGGGGGAGGCCCCAGCATTTT. It translates to CASSLDRGRPQHF.

This clonotype came up a few times. The chain combines TRBV7-9 with TRBJ2-1; D remains unclear. With 1 base removed from V and 7 bases from J, the gap between germline ends came to 14 bases. The CDR3 is made up of 15 amino acids. In germline, CDR1 is SEHNR, CDR2 FQNEAQ (reference sequence). In nucleotides, the CDR3 is TGTGCCAGCAGCTTAGGGTACGGCCCCACGAATGAGCAGTTCTTC. Encoded protein: CASSLGYGPTNEQFF.

The V gene is TRBV7-3, the J gene TRBJ2-2; D is possibly TRBD1 (6 bases). This CDR3 comprises 17 residues. Germline CDR1 SGHTA, CDR2 FQGTGA. The ends were cut back, 1 base at V and 4 bases at J, with 16 bases in the middle. CDR3 protein: CASSLRGTQISTGELFF. In DNA, the CDR3 is TGTGCCAGCAGCTTAAGAGGGACACAAATCAGCACCGGGGAGCTGTTTTTT.

This clonotype was counted only a few times. The chain has TRBV18 and TRBJ1-5; D remains ambiguous. Germline V gene data show CDR1 as KGHSH and CDR2 as LQKENI. The CDR3 is 16 amino acids. V dropped 1 base and J dropped 0 bases, with 10 bases sitting between them. CDR3 DNA sequence: TGTGCCAGCTCACCACAGGGTGTGGGTAGCAATCAGCCCCAGCATTTT. This gives the protein CASSPQGVGSNQPQHF.

The V call is TRBV7-2, the J call TRBJ2-2; TRBD1 aligns across 7 bases. Trimming removed 5 bases from V and 5 bases from J; junction bases left unmatched: 8. This CDR3 region has 15 residues. In germline, CDR1 is SGHTA, CDR2 FQGNSA. The CDR3 nucleotides are TGTGCCAGCAGCCCCTCGGGACAGCCAACCGGGGAGCTGTTTTTT. Encoded protein: CASSPSGQPTGELFF.

The V gene is TRBV10-3, the J gene TRBJ2-1, with 8 bases fitting TRBD2. Germline V lookup: CDR1 ENHRY, CDR2 SYGVKD. The V and J ends lost 6 bases and 6 bases, in that order; junction bases with no gene match: 16. The CDR3 covers 17 residues. CDR3 coding DNA: TGTGCCATCAGCTCTGACTGGGGTAGCGGGGCTGCCAATGAGCAGTTCTTC. Translating it yields CAISSDWGSGAANEQFF.

This chain connects TRBV2 to TRBJ1-6; D gene unclear. The V and J ends lost 2 bases and 8 bases respectively, with 7 bases between them. Germline CDR1 is SNHLY and CDR2 is FYNNEI. This CDR3 comprises 13 residues. DNA for the CDR3: TGTGCCAGCAGTGAAAGATTTTATTCACCCCTCCACTTT. Protein product: CASSERFYSPLHF.

A remark on this clonotype: An end of the junction differs from the germline gene, which may be a read error. The chain employs TRBV7-9 and TRBJ2-6; tentative D call: TRBD2 (5 bases). The CDR3 is 15 residues long. The germline CDR1 and CDR2 sequences are SEHNR and FQNEAQ (reference sequence). CDR3 DNA sequence: TGTGCCAGCACCTTAGCGTTCTCTGGGGCCAACGTCCTGACTTTC. Translated: CASTLAFSGANVLTF.

CDR3 amino acids: CSAGDRDYSNQPQHF. The CDR3 DNA reads TGCAGTGCTGGGGACAGGGATTATAGCAATCAGCCCCAGCATTTT. The rearrangement links TRBV20-1 to TRBJ1-5, with TRBD1 matching over 9 bases. V lost 5 bases and J lost 0; bases outside the gene matches: 5. The CDR3 extends over 15 amino acids. CDR1 is DFQATT and CDR2 is SNEGSKA in the germline V gene (reference sequence).

J is TRBJ2-2 and V is TRBV30, with a possible D match to TRBD1 (6 bases). Germline V gene data show CDR1 as GTSNPN and CDR2 as SVGIG (reference sequence). This CDR3 contains 15 residues. The V end was cut by 3 bases, the J end by 5 bases, with 16 bases between. CDR3 sequence (DNA): TGTGCCTGGAGGGATTGGGGGCGAGGAACCGGGGAGCTGTTTTTT. Its protein product is CAWRDWGRGTGELFF.

The chain joins TRBV4-2 to TRBJ2-7; 9 bases match TRBD1. The germline CDR1 and CDR2 sequences are LGHNA and YNFKEQ. V trimming: 1 base; J trimming: 7 bases; junction bases outside the gene matches: 8. The CDR3 is 15 amino acids. CDR3 sequence: CASSQVSTGGREQYF. The CDR3 bases are TGTGCCAGCAGCCAAGTTTCGACAGGGGGACGAGAGCAGTACTTC.

This clonotype rates as medium-sized (0.01 to 0.1%). The V gene is TRBV6-5, the J gene TRBJ1-2; D is perhaps TRBD1 (5 bases). This CDR3 spans 14 amino acids. The ends were cut back, 6 bases at V and 0 bases at J, with 11 bases in the middle. Germline V lookup: CDR1 MNHEY, CDR2 SVGAGI. The CDR3 is CASSLRDSNYGYTF. For the CDR3, the DNA is TGTGCCAGCAGCCTCAGGGATTCTAACTATGGCTACACCTTC.

The V call is TRBV5-1, the J call TRBJ1-1, with D maybe TRBD1 (5 bases). This CDR3 spans 13 amino acids. V lost 3 bases and J 4 bases, leaving 10 bases between the germline ends. Germline V gene lookup returns CDR1 SGHRS and CDR2 YFSETQ. The DNA for the CDR3 is TGCGCCAGCAGCTCCGAGGGGCCCACTGAAGCTTTCTTT. The encoded protein is CASSSEGPTEAFF.

This clonotype occurred a few times. The chain carries TRBV21-1 and TRBJ1-4. TRBV21-1 is deemed a pseudogene. The CDR3 length is 13 residues. CDR3: CASSTLLNEKLFF. DNA for the CDR3: TGTGCCAGCAGCACGTTACTCAATGAAAAACTGTTTTTT.

The rearrangement uses TRBV12-3 or TRBV12-4 and TRBJ1-1; D gene unclear. The CDR3 contains 14 residues. V was trimmed by 3 bases and J by 0 bases, leaving 8 bases between them. DNA of the CDR3: TGTGCCAGCAGTTTCGCCGGGTTGAACACTGAAGCTTTCTTT. It is translated as CASSFAGLNTEAFF.

This clonotype has a handful of counts. The chain recombines TRBV20-1 with TRBJ2-7, with D perhaps given as TRBD1 or TRBD2 (5 bases each). Germline loops: CDR1 DFQATT, CDR2 SNEGSKA (reference sequence). The CDR3 sequence is 13 residues long. V was clipped by 1 base and J by 2 bases, with 9 bases between them. CDR3 nucleotides: TGCAGTGCTAGAGGAGGGGACGCCTACGAGCAGTACTTC. Translation gives CSARGGDAYEQYF.

Only a few counts were recorded for this clonotype. The chain links TRBV9 to TRBJ2-1; TRBD2 agrees at 7 bases. This CDR3 spans 14 amino acids. CDR1 is SGDLS, CDR2 YYNGEE, per germline. V dropped 2 bases and J dropped 9; count of bases not matched to a gene: 8. CDR3 in amino acids: CASSVGQRGFEQFF. DNA for the CDR3: TGTGCCAGCAGCGTCGGGCAGCGGGGATTTGAGCAGTTCTTC.